Included here is one TCR beta chain sequence, with context. Antigen unknown. As for time point: sample taken at primary tumor resection. Tumor, nontumor lung or frozen PBMC supplied whole RNA, sequenced without sorting. Donation came from around 77 patients with untreated early-stage non-small cell lung cancer. The sample belongs to a study of spatial heterogeneity in lung cancer. Study details: The average count in raw reads for each unique TCR and UMI combination exceeded nine appearances.

CDR3 length equals 16 residues. CDR1 and CDR2 from the germline V gene are SGHRS and YFSETQ. The V and J ends lost 4 bases and 4 bases, in that order; junction bases with no gene match: 6. Notes on the study in general: Ubiquitous expanded tumor TCRs appeared in blood more at resection than follow-up.

Individual TCR cDNA molecules each bore their own unique molecular identifier. TCRdb reprocessed the 5' RACE reads via MiXCR and lists one record per CDR3 protein. The sample yields about 95,000 distinct CDR3 sequences, around 10% seen once. This chain connects TRBV5-1 to TRBJ2-3; 13 nucleotides align to TRBD2. The clonotype was recovered from a male donor with early-stage non-small cell lung cancer. This material consisted of PBMCs, taken at surgery. CDR3: CASSPGTSGMADTQYF. As DNA, the CDR3 is TGCGCCAGCAGCCCTGGGACTAGCGGGATGGCAGATACGCAGTATTTT.